The T cell receptor beta chain under discussion was sequenced for a study of shared clonotypes between healthy human individuals (dated by TCRdb to 2019 to 2021). Regarding the complete study: A couple of women and a few men aged 18 to 49 years were included in the cohort. For each donor, CD4 naive and CD4 memory were each given three plates, CD8 naive was given two plates, and CD8 memory was given one plate. Blood TCR repertoires of roughly five healthy adults were deeply sequenced to estimate repertoire size and the extent of clonotype sharing between individuals. Libraries were prepared and TCR repertoires were sequenced by different laboratories using diverse techniques, in order to increase sequencing depth and limit assay-specific biases. Each donor's leukapheresis produced roughly between roughly 0.9 and 9 billion PBMCs. Here is what the overall study found, with its caveats: Across four donors, approximately 4.6% of naive CD4, around 3.3% of naive CD8, about 2.3% of memory CD4, and over 0.35% of memory CD8 clonotypes were shared. Based on pairwise subsampling, the degree of clonotype sharing among donors was expected to be affected by sequencing depth. Even with the large sequencing depth, rarefaction of the sorted-subset datasets indicated that sequencing was incomplete. Estimated clonotype richness was generally larger for naive than for memory subsets. The small number of donors limited the genetic and exposure-history diversity represented. Only blood was sampled, and tissue TCR repertoires likely differ from those in blood. Higher generation probabilities were observed for clonotypes shared by all four sorted-subset donors than for non-shared clonotypes.

There are 13 amino acids in the CDR3, from cysteine to phenylalanine inclusive. The only DNA kept is the CDR3, 39 bases in frame from the first base. The CDR1 and CDR2 encoded by the germline V gene are SGHTA and FQGNSA. TCR CDR3 regions were amplified from genomic DNA by multiplex PCR using the deep immunoSEQ assay. For each cell subset, the extracted genomic DNA was distributed evenly across all wells of several immunoSEQ 96-well plates, and each plate served as one replicate. For sorted subsets, about 200 ng genomic DNA, equal to 30,000 to 35,000 T cell genomes, was loaded into each replicate PCR. The purified libraries were quantified using a Qubit 3.0 fluorometer, sized with a Bioanalyzer 2100, and then quantified again using the KAPA Library Quantification kit. Every immunoSEQ 96-well plate was sequenced on a dedicated single-read 150-cycle Illumina NextSeq 550 flow cell. Under the source paper's analysis protocol: Because the immunoSEQ output held only junctional sequences and lacked quality scores, the filtering could not match the filtering applied to full-length reads. To assign V/J genes and CDR3, sequences were annotated using PyIR, a Python wrapper for IgBLAST v1.9, with IMGT germline references. Reads were removed for weak V/J assignments (E-value above 1e-6), missing CDR3, stop codons, out-of-frame junctions, or ambiguous translated residues. V3J clonotypes were defined as sequences sharing an identical inferred V gene, J gene, and CDR3 amino acid sequence. To compute the percentage overlap between repertoires, the number of shared unique clonotypes was divided by the size of the smaller repertoire. Richness of each repertoire was evaluated using RTK rarefaction, the Chao1 estimator, and Recon v2.1 estimates of unobserved clonotypes. Generation probabilities for all TCRbeta clonotypes obtained by the gDNA method from four donors were computed using OLGA. As stored in TCRdb, this immuneACCESS dataset retains in-frame rearrangements with V and J assigned. A fraction of the clones does not appear; measured against another copy, unresolved V genes explain less than half of the discrepancy, and the remainder lacks a known reason. That table is the source of V, J and clone size, and D and trimming were worked out from the DNA. Counted in this sample were roughly 2,500,000 clones; more than 85% of them appeared once. The ten biggest clones cover approximately 0.36% of the sample.

As to this clone: The specificity of this receptor is unknown. The junction does not match germline at one end; this may be a read error.

The donors were healthy, HIV-negative adults who had no recently reported acute infections or vaccinations. All donors were Caucasian adults living in Nashville, Tennessee, USA. Magnetic negative selection was used to enrich CD4+ T cells, after which naive cells were positively selected on CD45RA and the negative fraction became the memory subset. After blood collection by leukapheresis, PBMCs were isolated using Ficoll-Histopaque density gradient centrifugation and then cryopreserved in the vapor phase of liquid nitrogen. Analytical flow cytometry was used to check the purity and quantity of each magnetically sorted T cell population. Genomic DNA was isolated from every sorted fraction and measured by UV absorbance on a Nanodrop 2000c.

The V and J genes are TRBV7-2 and TRBJ1-3; 6 matching bases give a weak D call of TRBD1. Sequencing input: naive CD4+ T cells from PBMCs. The cell subset or site label here, explained by the study, means: CD45RA+ positively selected. This clonotype originated in a man younger than 35 in good health. Some clones in this sample may be carry-over from other donors' samples. DNA sequence: TGTGCCAGCAGCTCACCATCTAGGGGGGACAAGGATTTT. This codes for CASSSPSRGDKDF.